This T cell receptor (beta chain) is from a study of shared clonotypes between healthy human individuals. At the level of the study: There were three CD4 naive, three CD4 memory, two CD8 naive and one CD8 memory plates per donor.

TCRdb keeps only in-frame clones here, not all; method: immunoSEQ multiplex PCR. The sample includes 600,000 to 800,000 clones, over 60% of them seen just once. Study-wide results and caveats: As a rule, naive subsets had a larger estimated richness than memory subsets.

CDR1 SGHNT and CDR2 YENEEA come from the germline V gene. The CDR3 covers 14 residues. Trimming cost V 4 bases and J 7 bases; bases outside gene matches: 6. On this clone itself: Antigen specificity is unknown.

The TCR comes from a woman in her thirties in good health. The V call is TRBV11-3, the J call TRBJ2-1, with 8 bases aligning to TRBD2. Input material: memory CD4+ T cells sorted from blood. Subset described: CD45RA-negative fraction. CDR3 sequence: CASSSGGASNEQFF. CDR3 DNA sequence: TGTGCCAGCAGCTCCGGGGGGGCCAGTAATGAGCAGTTCTTC.